One sample yielded the 11 T cell receptor beta chains listed below, sequenced in a study of CD8 T cells in ankylosing spondylitis. TCRdb itself ran the 5' RACE reads through MiXCR, one entry per CDR3 protein. The sample lists hundreds of thousands of distinct CDR3 sequences, roughly 32% occurring once. The sequenced sample consisted of blood, either unsorted or a sorted T cell fraction (not recorded which). Receptors were obtained from a male donor with ankylosing spondylitis or in good health (not recorded which).

Ten or more counts support this clonotype. The chain has TRBV7-6 and TRBJ2-5; D possibly corresponds to TRBD1 (6 bases). The CDR3 extends over 14 amino acids. V shed 5 bases and J shed 2 bases, with 12 bases lying between them. Per the germline V gene, CDR1 is SGHVS and CDR2 is FNYEAQ. The CDR3 region is CASSRRTAQETQYF. CDR3 DNA: TGTGCCAGCAGCCGACGGACAGCGCAAGAGACCCAGTACTTC.

This clonotype was found a few times. For the CDR3, the DNA is TGCAGTGCCAACTCGGACGGATGGAATGAGCAGTTCTTC. Protein: CSANSDGWNEQFF. The chain couples TRBV20-1 to TRBJ2-1; D remains ambiguous. Germline V gives CDR1 DFQATT, CDR2 SNEGSKA (reference sequence). Trimming stripped 6 bases from V and 7 bases from J, with 16 bases between. This CDR3 spans 13 amino acids.

The CDR3 region is CASSRLAGQADTQYF. The CDR3 bases are TGTGCCAGCAGCAGACTAGCCGGACAGGCAGATACGCAGTATTTT. This rearrangement joins TRBV7-6 to TRBJ2-3; tentatively, D is TRBD1 or TRBD2 (7 bases each). The germline CDR1 and CDR2 sequences are SGHVS and FNYEAQ. This CDR3 comprises 15 residues. Trimming left V 5 bases short and J 4 bases short, with 16 bases between. Combining the CDR3 with reference TRBV7-6 and TRBJ2-3 gives the whole variable domain GAGVSQSPRYKVTKRGQDVALRCDPISGHVSLYWYRQALGQGPEFLTYFNYEAQQDKSGLPNDRFSAERPEGSISTLTIQRTEQRDSAMYRCASSRLAGQADTQYFGPGTRLTVL.

The chain combines TRBV20-1 with TRBJ1-1, with D uncertain. This CDR3 is built from 14 residues. V was trimmed by 0 bases and J by 1 base, leaving 9 bases between them. The germline CDR1 and CDR2 sequences are DFQATT and SNEGSKA (reference sequence). For the CDR3, the DNA is TGCAGTGCTAGAGATCTACGGGCGAACACTGAAGCTTTCTTT. Translation gives CSARDLRANTEAFF.

The chain joins TRBV7-2 to TRBJ2-5, with TRBD2 identical over 8 bases. The germline V gene has CDR1 SGHTA and CDR2 FQGNSA. CDR3 size: 14 residues. V dropped 1 base and J dropped 5; count of bases not matched to a gene: 3. CDR3 in amino acids: CASSLERGFETQYF. The CDR3 coding sequence is TGTGCCAGCAGCTTAGAGCGGGGGTTTGAGACCCAGTACTTC.

The chain couples TRBV29-1 to TRBJ1-5; the match to TRBD1 covers 10 bases. The CDR3 consists of 15 residues. Germline V gene sequence: CDR1 SQVTM, CDR2 ANQGSEA. V gave up 3 bases and J gave up 6 bases; unmatched junction bases: 8. The CDR3 sequence is CSVDDGTGVGQPQHF. The CDR3 DNA is TGCAGCGTTGATGATGGGACAGGGGTGGGTCAGCCCCAGCATTTT.

The chain uses TRBV20-1 and TRBJ1-2; D is ambiguous. The germline V and J ends were trimmed by 4 bases and 7 bases, with 19 bases remaining between them. Germline values: CDR1 DFQATT, CDR2 SNEGSKA (reference sequence). The CDR3 has 14 amino acids. The CDR3 spells CSAIPPGNPSGYTF. CDR3 sequence (DNA): TGCAGTGCTATCCCCCCCGGGAATCCTAGTGGCTACACCTTC.

This clonotype has a count of ten or more. The chain carries TRBV7-9 and TRBJ2-7; 9 nucleotides align to TRBD1. From germline, CDR1 is SEHNR and CDR2 FQNEAQ (reference sequence). The CDR3 totals 14 residues. The J segment lost 5 bases and the V segment lost 2 bases, leaving 4 bases of the junction unmatched. In nucleotides, the CDR3 is TGTGCCAGCAGCTTACAAGGGACAGGGAACGAGCAGTACTTC. Residues: CASSLQGTGNEQYF.

The chain recombines TRBV12-3 or TRBV12-4 with TRBJ2-7, with TRBD2 matching 8 bases. There are 16 residues in the CDR3. The V segment lost 4 bases and the J segment 4 bases; nucleotides outside the gene matches: 12. The CDR3 here is CASSSIAGYIAYEQYF. DNA of the CDR3: TGTGCCAGCAGTTCGATAGCGGGATACATAGCGTACGAGCAGTACTTC.

This clonotype has only a few counts. V and J are TRBV6-1 and TRBJ2-7; 11 nucleotides line up with TRBD1. CDR1 is MNHNS, CDR2 SASEGT, per germline. This CDR3 is 16 amino acids long. The trim removed 0 bases at V and 3 bases at J, leaving 4 bases unmatched. In nucleotides, the CDR3 is TGTGCCAGCAGTGAAGCGCCCGGGACAGGGGGCTACGAGCAGTACTTC. Protein product: CASSEAPGTGGYEQYF.

The chain employs TRBV12-3 or TRBV12-4 and TRBJ2-7, with 7 bases fitting TRBD1. The length of the CDR3 is 17 residues. With 6 bases clipped from V and 1 base from J, the junction kept 15 bases outside the gene matches. The CDR3 here is CASSSPAGRQGSYEQYF. The CDR3 DNA reads TGTGCCAGCAGCTCCCCAGCCGGTCGACAGGGATCCTACGAGCAGTACTTC.